Listed below are T cell receptor beta chains from one sample, sequenced in a study of T cells after posttransplantation cyclophosphamide. Repertoires were generated with immunoSEQ multiplex PCR, while TCRdb's copy carries only in-frame clones and drops some. The sample counts roughly 49,000 clones, none seen once; the ten largest own around 2.2%. The specimen sequenced was PBMCs. All receptors derive from a man aged 35 to 55 in good health, CMV-negative, and a related stem cell transplant donor. Both conserved end residues are part of each CDR3. The order of the fields is clone size, J gene, V gene, CDR3 length, D gene, CDR3 DNA, CDR3 protein. D genes are given only for firm matches. The size entry gives once, few or many counts, or a class when the clone is expanded.

>many|TRBJ2-1|TRBV4-3|21|TRBD2
TGCGCCAGCAGCCAAGATCGAGCTAGCGGGACTATCCCAAGCTCCTACAATGAGCAGTTCTTC
CASSQDRASGTIPSSYNEQFF
>few|TRBJ2-3|TRBV11-2|14|.
TGTGCCAGCAGCTCCACTAGGACCACAGATACGCAGTATTTT
CASSSTRTTDTQYF
>many|TRBJ1-5|TRBV4-2|16|.
TGTGCCAGCAGCCAAGATCTTGGACAGAGCAATCAGCCCCAGCATTTT
CASSQDLGQSNQPQHF
>many|TRBJ2-1|TRBV7-3|15|TRBD2
TGTGCCAGCAGCTTAGGGCTAGCGGGAGATAGTGAGCAGTTCTTC
CASSLGLAGDSEQFF
>many|TRBJ1-1|TRBV6-1|12|TRBD1
TGTGCCAGCAGTAAACAGGGGATTGAAGCTTTCTTT
CASSKQGIEAFF
>many|TRBJ2-5|TRBV25-1|15|TRBD2
TGTGCCAGCAGCACCGGGACTAGCGGGAGAGAGACCCAGTACTTC
CASSTGTSGRETQYF
>many|TRBJ2-2|TRBV11-2|15|.
TGTGCCAGCAGCTTAGGAGGGGGAGAGACCGGGGAGCTGTTTTTT
CASSLGGGETGELFF
>few|TRBJ2-5|TRBV27|13|.
TGTGCCAGCAGCCGGGACAGCGGAGGGGAGCAGTACTTC
CASSRDSGGEQYF
>many|TRBJ2-7|TRBV28|18|TRBD2
TGTGCCAGCATTCTAGGGGGGTCTCTAGCGGGAGGCCCCTACGAGCAGTACTTC
CASILGGSLAGGPYEQYF
>many|TRBJ2-1|TRBV15|18|TRBD1
TGTGCCATCAGGGGCCCGGGACAGGGAAGGGGGTCCTACAATGAGCAGTTCTTC
CAIRGPGQGRGSYNEQFF
>many|TRBJ2-1|TRBV27|13|TRBD2
TGTGCCAGCAGTCTCACTAGCGCCGGTGAGCAGTTCTTC
CASSLTSAGEQFF
>many|TRBJ2-7|TRBV5-1|15|TRBD1
TGCGCCAGCAGGCCAACAGGGGCCAGCTCCTACGAGCAGTACTTC
CASRPTGASSYEQYF
>many|TRBJ2-1|TRBV7-9|14|.
TGTGCCACCAGTAGCGGAGACAATTACAATGAGCAGTTCTTC
CATSSGDNYNEQFF
>many|TRBJ1-1|TRBV15|16|.
TGTGCCACCAGCAGAGGGACAGTTAATGTGGGAACTGAAGCTTTCTTT
CATSRGTVNVGTEAFF
>many|TRBJ2-7|TRBV27|15|TRBD2
TGTGCCAGCAGTTTATTAGCGGGAGTCCCATCCGAGCAGTACTTC
CASSLLAGVPSEQYF
>many|TRBJ2-1|TRBV7-2|14|.
TGTGCCAGCAGCTTAGCTACAGGGAGGGATGAGCAGTTCTTC
CASSLATGRDEQFF
>many|TRBJ1-1|TRBV11-2|14|.
TGTGCCAGCAGCCCCCCTAGACTGAACACTGAAGCTTTCTTT
CASSPPRLNTEAFF
>many|TRBJ1-2|TRBV7-9|13|.
TGTGCCAGCAGCTTAGCGATCAGCTATGGCTACACCTTC
CASSLAISYGYTF